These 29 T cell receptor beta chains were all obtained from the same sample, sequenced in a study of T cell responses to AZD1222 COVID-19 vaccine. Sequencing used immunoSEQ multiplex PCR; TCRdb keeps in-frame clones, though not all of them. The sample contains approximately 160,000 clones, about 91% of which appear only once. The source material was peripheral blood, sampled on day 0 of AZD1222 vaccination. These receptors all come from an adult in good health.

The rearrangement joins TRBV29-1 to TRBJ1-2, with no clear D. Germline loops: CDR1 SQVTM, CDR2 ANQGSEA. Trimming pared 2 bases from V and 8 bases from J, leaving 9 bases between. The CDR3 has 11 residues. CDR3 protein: CSVELFSGYTF. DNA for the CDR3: TGCAGCGTTGAATTATTTTCCGGCTACACCTTC.

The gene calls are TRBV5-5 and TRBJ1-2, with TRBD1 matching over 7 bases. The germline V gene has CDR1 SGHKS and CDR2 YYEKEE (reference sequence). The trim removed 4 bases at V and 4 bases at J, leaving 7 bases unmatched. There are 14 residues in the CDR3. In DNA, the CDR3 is TGTGCCAGCAGCCCGACAGGGCAGACCTATGGCTACACCTTC. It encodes CASSPTGQTYGYTF.

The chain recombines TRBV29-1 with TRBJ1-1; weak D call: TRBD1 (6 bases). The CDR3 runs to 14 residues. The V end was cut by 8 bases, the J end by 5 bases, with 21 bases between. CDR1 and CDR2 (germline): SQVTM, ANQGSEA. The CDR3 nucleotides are TGCAGCCTTTCCCAGGGGTCGTTGAGGACTGAAGCTTTCTTT. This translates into CSLSQGSLRTEAFF.

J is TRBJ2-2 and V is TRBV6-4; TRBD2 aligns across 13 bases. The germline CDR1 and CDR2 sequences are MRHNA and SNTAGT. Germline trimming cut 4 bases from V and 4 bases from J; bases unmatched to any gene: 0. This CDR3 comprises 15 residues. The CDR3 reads CASSGTSGSTGELFF. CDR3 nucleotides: TGTGCCAGCAGTGGGACTAGCGGGAGCACCGGGGAGCTGTTTTTT.

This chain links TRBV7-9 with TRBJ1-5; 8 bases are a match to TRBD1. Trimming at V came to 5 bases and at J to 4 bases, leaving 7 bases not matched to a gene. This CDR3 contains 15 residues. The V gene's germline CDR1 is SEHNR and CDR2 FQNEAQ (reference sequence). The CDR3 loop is CASSPQGAKNQPQHF. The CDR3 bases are TGTGCCAGCAGCCCGCAGGGGGCTAAAAATCAGCCCCAGCATTTT. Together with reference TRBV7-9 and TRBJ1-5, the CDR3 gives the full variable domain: DTGVSQNPRHKITKRGQNVTFRCDPISEHNRLYWYRQTLGQGPEFLTYFQNEAQLEKSRLLSDRFSAERPKGSFSTLEIQRTEQGDSAMYLCASSPQGAKNQPQHFGDGTRLSIL.

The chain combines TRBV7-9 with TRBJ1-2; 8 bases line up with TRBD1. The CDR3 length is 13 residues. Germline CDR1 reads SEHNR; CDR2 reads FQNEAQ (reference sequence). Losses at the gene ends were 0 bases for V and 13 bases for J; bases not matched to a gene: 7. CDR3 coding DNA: TGTGCCAGCAGCTTAGCGAGACAGGGGCCCAGCACCTTC. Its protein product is CASSLARQGPSTF. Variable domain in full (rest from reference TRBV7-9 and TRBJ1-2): DTGVSQNPRHKITKRGQNVTFRCDPISEHNRLYWYRQTLGQGPEFLTYFQNEAQLEKSRLLSDRFSAERPKGSFSTLEIQRTEQGDSAMYLCASSLARQGPSTFGSGTRLTVV.

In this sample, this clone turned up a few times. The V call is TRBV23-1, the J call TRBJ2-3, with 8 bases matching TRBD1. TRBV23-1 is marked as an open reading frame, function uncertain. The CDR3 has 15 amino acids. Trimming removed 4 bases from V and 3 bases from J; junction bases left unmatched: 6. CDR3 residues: CASSPRQGITDTQYF. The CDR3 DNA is TGCGCCAGCAGTCCTAGACAGGGGATTACAGATACGCAGTATTTT.

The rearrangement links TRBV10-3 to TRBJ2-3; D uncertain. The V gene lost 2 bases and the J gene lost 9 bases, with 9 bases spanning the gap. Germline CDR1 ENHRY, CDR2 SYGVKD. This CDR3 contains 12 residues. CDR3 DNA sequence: TGTGCCATCAGTGAGCCGGGTCGGACGCAGTATTTT. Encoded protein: CAISEPGRTQYF.

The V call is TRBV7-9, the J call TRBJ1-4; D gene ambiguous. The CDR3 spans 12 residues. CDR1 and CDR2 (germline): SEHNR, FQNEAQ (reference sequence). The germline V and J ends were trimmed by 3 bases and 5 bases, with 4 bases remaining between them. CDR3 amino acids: CASSFQNEKLFF. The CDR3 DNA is TGTGCCAGCAGCTTCCAAAATGAAAAACTGTTTTTT.

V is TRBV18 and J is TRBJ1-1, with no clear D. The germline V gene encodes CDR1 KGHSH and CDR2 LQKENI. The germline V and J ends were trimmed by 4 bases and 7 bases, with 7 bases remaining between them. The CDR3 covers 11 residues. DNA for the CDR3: TGTGCCAGCTCACGGGGTAATGAAGCTTTCTTT. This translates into CASSRGNEAFF.

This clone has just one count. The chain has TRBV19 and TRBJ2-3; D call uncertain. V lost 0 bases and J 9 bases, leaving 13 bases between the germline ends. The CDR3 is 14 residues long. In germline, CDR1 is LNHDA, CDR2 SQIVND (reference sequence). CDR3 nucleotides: TGTGCCAGTAGTATAGACCCCTACCTGGAGACGCAGTATTTT. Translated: CASSIDPYLETQYF. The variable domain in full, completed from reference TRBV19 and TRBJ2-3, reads DGGITQSPKYLFRKEGQNVTLSCEQNLNHDAMYWYRQDPGQGLRLIYYSQIVNDFQKGDIAEGYSVSREKKESFPLTVTSAQKNPTAFYLCASSIDPYLETQYFGPGTRLTVL.

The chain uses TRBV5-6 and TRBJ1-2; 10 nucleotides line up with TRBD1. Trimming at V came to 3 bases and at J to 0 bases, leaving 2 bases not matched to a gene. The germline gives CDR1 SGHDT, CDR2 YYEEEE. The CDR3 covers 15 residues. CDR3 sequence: CASSSGQGANYGYTF. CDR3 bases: TGTGCCAGCAGCTCCGGACAGGGGGCTAACTATGGCTACACCTTC.

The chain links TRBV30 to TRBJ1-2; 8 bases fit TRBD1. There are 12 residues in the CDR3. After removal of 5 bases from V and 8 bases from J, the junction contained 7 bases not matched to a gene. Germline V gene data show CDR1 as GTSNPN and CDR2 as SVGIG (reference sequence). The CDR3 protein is CAWRDRRQGYTF. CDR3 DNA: TGTGCCTGGCGGGACAGGCGGCAAGGCTACACCTTC.

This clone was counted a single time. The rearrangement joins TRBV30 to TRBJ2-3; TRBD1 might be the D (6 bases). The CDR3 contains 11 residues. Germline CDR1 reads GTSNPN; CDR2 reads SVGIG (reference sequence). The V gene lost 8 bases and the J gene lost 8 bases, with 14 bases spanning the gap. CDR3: CAGGPQGTQYF. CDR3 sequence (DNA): TGTGCCGGGGGCCCTCAAGGTACGCAGTATTTT.

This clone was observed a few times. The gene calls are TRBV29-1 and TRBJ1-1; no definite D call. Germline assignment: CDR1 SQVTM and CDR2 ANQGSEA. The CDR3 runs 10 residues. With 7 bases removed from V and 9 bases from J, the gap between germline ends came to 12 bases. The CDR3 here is CSAAGTQAFF. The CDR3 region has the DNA TGCAGCGCCGCGGGTACACAAGCTTTCTTT.

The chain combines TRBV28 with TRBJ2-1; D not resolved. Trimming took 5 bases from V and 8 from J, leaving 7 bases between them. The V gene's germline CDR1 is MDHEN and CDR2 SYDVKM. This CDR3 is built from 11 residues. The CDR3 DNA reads TGTGCCAGCAGTCTCGACTATGAGCAGTTCTTC. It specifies CASSLDYEQFF.

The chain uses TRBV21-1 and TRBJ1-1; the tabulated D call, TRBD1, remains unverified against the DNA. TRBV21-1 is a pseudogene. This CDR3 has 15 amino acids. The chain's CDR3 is CASSNKDRGSTEAFF. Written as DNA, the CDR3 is TGTGCCAGCAGCAATAAGGACAGGGGCTCCACTGAAGCTTTCTTT.

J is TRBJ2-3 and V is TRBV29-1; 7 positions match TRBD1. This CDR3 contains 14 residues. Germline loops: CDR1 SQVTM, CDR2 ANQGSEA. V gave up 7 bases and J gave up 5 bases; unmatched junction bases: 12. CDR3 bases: TGCAGCGGCCTAGGGGGCAGGGGAGTAGATACGCAGTATTTT. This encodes CSGLGGRGVDTQYF.

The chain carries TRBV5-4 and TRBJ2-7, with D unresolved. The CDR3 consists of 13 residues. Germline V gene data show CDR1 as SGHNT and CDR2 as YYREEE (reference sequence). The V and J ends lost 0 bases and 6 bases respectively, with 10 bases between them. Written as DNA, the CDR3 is TGTGCCAGCAGCTTGGAGGGCCGCGGCGAGCAGTACTTC. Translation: CASSLEGRGEQYF.

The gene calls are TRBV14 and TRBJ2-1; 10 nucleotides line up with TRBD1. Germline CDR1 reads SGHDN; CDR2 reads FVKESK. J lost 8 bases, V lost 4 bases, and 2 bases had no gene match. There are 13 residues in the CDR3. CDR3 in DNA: TGTGCCAGCAGCCGAGGACAGGGGGATGAGCAGTTCTTC. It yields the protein CASSRGQGDEQFF.

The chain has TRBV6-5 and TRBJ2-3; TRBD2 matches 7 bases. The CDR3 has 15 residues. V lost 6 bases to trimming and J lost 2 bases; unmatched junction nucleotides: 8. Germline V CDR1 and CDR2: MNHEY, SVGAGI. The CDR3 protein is CASRGGWAYTDTQYF. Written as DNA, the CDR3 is TGTGCCAGCAGGGGGGGGTGGGCCTACACAGATACGCAGTATTTT.

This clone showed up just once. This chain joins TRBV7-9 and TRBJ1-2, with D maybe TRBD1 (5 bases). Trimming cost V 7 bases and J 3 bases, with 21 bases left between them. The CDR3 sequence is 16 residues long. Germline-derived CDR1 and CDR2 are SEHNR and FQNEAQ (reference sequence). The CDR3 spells CASNVIVRGRDYGYTF. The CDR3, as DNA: TGTGCCAGCAACGTAATCGTTCGGGGCAGGGACTATGGCTACACCTTC.

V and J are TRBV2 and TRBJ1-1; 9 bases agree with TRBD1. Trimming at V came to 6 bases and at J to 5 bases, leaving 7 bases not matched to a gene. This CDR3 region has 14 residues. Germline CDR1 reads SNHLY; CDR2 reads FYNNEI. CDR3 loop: CASSGQGFWTEAFF. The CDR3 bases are TGTGCCAGCAGCGGACAGGGGTTCTGGACTGAAGCTTTCTTT.

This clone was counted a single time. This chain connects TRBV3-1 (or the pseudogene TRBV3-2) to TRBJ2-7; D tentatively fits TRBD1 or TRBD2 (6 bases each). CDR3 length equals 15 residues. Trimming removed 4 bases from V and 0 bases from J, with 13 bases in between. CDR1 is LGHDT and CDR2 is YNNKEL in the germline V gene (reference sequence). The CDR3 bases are TGTGCCAGCAGCCCCCGAGGGGGGCCCTCCTACGAGCAGTACTTC. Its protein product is CASSPRGGPSYEQYF.

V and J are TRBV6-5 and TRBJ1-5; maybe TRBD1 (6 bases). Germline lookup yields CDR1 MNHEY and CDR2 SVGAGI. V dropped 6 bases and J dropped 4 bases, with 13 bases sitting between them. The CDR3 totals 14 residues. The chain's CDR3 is CASSPGEGNQPQHF. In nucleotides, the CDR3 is TGTGCCAGCAGCCCAGGGGAAGGAAATCAGCCCCAGCATTTT.

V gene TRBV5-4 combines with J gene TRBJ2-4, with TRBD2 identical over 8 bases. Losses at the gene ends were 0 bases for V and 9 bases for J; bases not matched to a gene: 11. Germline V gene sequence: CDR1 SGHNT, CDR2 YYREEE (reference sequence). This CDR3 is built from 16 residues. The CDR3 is CASSLVPGGLASIQYF. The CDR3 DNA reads TGTGCCAGCAGCTTGGTGCCGGGAGGGTTGGCGAGCATTCAGTACTTC.

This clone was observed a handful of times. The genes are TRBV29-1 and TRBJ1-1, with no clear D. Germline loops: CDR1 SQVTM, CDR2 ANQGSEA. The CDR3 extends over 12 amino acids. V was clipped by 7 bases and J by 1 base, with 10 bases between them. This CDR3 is CSGGRGNTEAFF. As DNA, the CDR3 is TGCAGCGGCGGACGGGGGAACACTGAAGCTTTCTTT. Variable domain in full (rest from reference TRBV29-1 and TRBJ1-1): SAVISQKPSRDICQRGTSLTIQCQVDSQVTMMFWYRQQPGQSLTLIATANQGSEATYESGFVIDKFPISRPNLTFSTLTVSNMSPEDSSIYLCSGGRGNTEAFFGQGTRLTVV.

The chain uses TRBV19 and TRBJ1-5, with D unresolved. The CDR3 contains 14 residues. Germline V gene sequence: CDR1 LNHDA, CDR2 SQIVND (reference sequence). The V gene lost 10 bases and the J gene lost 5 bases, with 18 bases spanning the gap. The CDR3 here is CATTLRHPDQPQHF. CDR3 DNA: TGTGCCACCACTCTGCGGCATCCCGATCAGCCCCAGCATTTT.

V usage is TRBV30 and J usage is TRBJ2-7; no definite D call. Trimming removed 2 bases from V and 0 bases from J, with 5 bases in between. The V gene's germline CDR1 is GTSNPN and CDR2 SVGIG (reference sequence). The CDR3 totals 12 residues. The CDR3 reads CAWSPDSYEQYF. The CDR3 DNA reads TGTGCCTGGAGTCCAGACTCCTACGAGCAGTACTTC. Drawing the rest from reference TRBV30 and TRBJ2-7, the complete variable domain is SQTIHQWPATLVQPVGSPLSLECTVEGTSNPNLYWYRQAAGRGLQLLFYSVGIGQISSEVPQNLSASRPQDRQFILSSKKLLLSDSGFYLCAWSPDSYEQYFGPGTRLTVT.